These T cell receptor beta chains were read from a single sample in a study of blood T cell repertoires in COVID-19. Using immunoSEQ multiplex PCR, the repertoire was profiled, and TCRdb retains in-frame clones only, with some absent. The sample lists 150,000 to 200,000 clones; around 72% were seen once. Material for sequencing was peripheral blood. The source of these receptors is a woman over 75 with acute or convalescent COVID-19. Both conserved end residues are part of each CDR3. D genes are given only for firm matches. Not all rows give a size; the values are once, few, many and, for expanded clones, a class.

length,V,D,size,J,CDR3,DNA
15,TRBV6-5,TRBD2,.,TRBJ2-2,CATGLAGAGTGELFF,TGTGCCACGGGACTAGCGGGAGCGGGCACCGGGGAGCTGTTTTTT
16,TRBV4-2,.,.,TRBJ1-5,CASSQALTGRNQPQHF,TGTGCCAGCAGCCAAGCTCTGACGGGTCGCAATCAGCCCCAGCATTTT
16,TRBV7-8,TRBD2,.,TRBJ2-3,CASSVQTSGITDTQYF,TGTGCCAGCAGCGTCCAGACTAGCGGGATCACAGATACGCAGTATTTT
15,TRBV4-1,.,.,TRBJ2-3,CASSLTVLNTDTQYF,TGCGCCAGCAGCCTAACAGTACTCAACACAGATACGCAGTATTTT
17,TRBV28,.,.,TRBJ1-1,CASSLGGGTAMNTEAFF,TGTGCCAGCAGTTTAGGGGGAGGGACGGCGATGAACACTGAAGCTTTCTTT
16,TRBV5-1,.,.,TRBJ2-2,CASSLPSYRVTGELFF,TGCGCCAGCAGCTTGCCCTCCTACAGGGTCACCGGGGAGCTGTTTTTT
13,TRBV12-3/TRBV12-4,.,.,TRBJ2-2,CASDHEITGELFF,TGTGCCAGCGATCATGAGATCACCGGGGAGCTGTTTTTT
13,TRBV6-6,.,.,TRBJ1-5,CASKSGDNQPQHF,TGTGCCAGCAAGTCAGGGGACAATCAGCCCCAGCATTTT
14,TRBV5-1,TRBD2,.,TRBJ2-1,CASSPGGSHNEQFF,TGCGCCAGCAGCCCGGGGGGGTCTCACAATGAGCAGTTCTTC
16,TRBV9,.,.,TRBJ2-3,CASSVGGTTSTDTQYF,TGTGCCAGCAGCGTAGGTGGGACAACTAGCACAGATACGCAGTATTTT
13,TRBV11-2,.,.,TRBJ1-2,CASSLIGDYGYTF,TGTGCCAGCAGCTTAATAGGGGACTATGGCTACACCTTC
15,TRBV28,.,.,TRBJ1-4,CASSLYPGRGEKLFF,TGTGCCAGCAGTTTATATCCTGGACGGGGTGAAAAACTGTTTTTT
13,TRBV19,.,.,TRBJ1-5,CASTPWGDQPQHF,TGTGCCAGTACCCCTTGGGGGGACCAGCCCCAGCATTTT
17,TRBV7-8,TRBD2,.,TRBJ2-1,CASSLVGFSGSGNEQFF,TGTGCCAGCAGCTTAGTCGGGTTTAGCGGGAGTGGGAATGAGCAGTTCTTC
13,TRBV5-1,.,.,TRBJ2-7,CASSPQGGYEQYF,TGCGCCAGCAGCCCCCAAGGCGGCTACGAGCAGTACTTC
13,TRBV27,.,.,TRBJ1-1,CASSLFSGVSAFF,TGTGCCAGCAGTTTATTCTCCGGGGTCTCAGCTTTCTTT
15,TRBV2,TRBD1,.,TRBJ2-2,CASSPGQVATGELFF,TGTGCCAGCAGTCCCGGACAGGTGGCCACCGGGGAGCTGTTTTTT
17,TRBV15,.,.,TRBJ1-4,CATSRDGQPVLNEKLFF,TGTGCCACCAGCAGAGATGGACAGCCTGTACTTAATGAAAAACTGTTTTTT
13,TRBV19,.,.,TRBJ1-4,CASSGRTNEKLFF,TGTGCCAGTAGTGGGCGAACTAATGAAAAACTGTTTTTT
14,TRBV6-6,TRBD1,.,TRBJ1-6,CASSGTDYNSPLHF,TGTGCCAGCAGCGGGACAGACTATAATTCACCCCTCCACTTT
15,TRBV10-3,TRBD1,once,TRBJ2-3,CAISARSTGNGTQYF,TGTGCCATCAGTGCAAGATCGACAGGGAACGGTACGCAGTATTTT
14,TRBV7-2,TRBD1,.,TRBJ2-3,CASTPERGHGTQYF,TGTGCCAGCACCCCGGAGAGGGGGCATGGGACGCAGTATTTT
12,TRBV6-5,.,once,TRBJ2-1,CASKRVGNEQFF,TGTGCCAGCAAGAGGGTTGGCAATGAGCAGTTCTTC
17,TRBV24-1,.,.,TRBJ1-5,CATSVVKRIEGNQPQHF,TGTGCCACCAGTGTCGTCAAGAGAATTGAGGGCAATCAGCCCCAGCATTTT
13,TRBV9,.,.,TRBJ2-7,CASSDYTSYEQYF,TGTGCCAGCAGCGACTATACCTCCTACGAGCAGTACTTC
14,TRBV10-3,TRBD2,.,TRBJ2-7,CAIGTSGGQDEQYF,TGTGCCATCGGGACTAGCGGCGGCCAGGACGAGCAGTACTTC
13,TRBV7-9,.,.,TRBJ1-6,CASSLPSNSPLHF,TGTGCCAGCAGCCTACCTAGTAATTCACCCCTCCACTTT
15,TRBV6-4,TRBD1,few,TRBJ2-1,CASSGTGGAGDEQFF,TGTGCCAGCAGTGGGACAGGGGGCGCCGGGGATGAGCAGTTCTTC
14,TRBV9,.,.,TRBJ2-7,CASSVGGSTDEQYF,TGTGCCAGCAGCGTAGGAGGTAGCACCGACGAGCAGTACTTC
15,TRBV28,.,.,TRBJ1-5,CASSLGGTSNQPQHF,TGTGCCAGCAGCCTTGGAGGGACTAGCAATCAGCCCCAGCATTTT
13,TRBV12-3/TRBV12-4,.,.,TRBJ2-7,CASSFVQGREQYF,TGTGCCAGCAGTTTCGTCCAGGGCCGGGAGCAGTACTTC
14,TRBV5-1,TRBD1,.,TRBJ1-4,CASSLWGQGEKLFF,TGCGCCAGCAGCTTGTGGGGACAGGGGGAAAAACTGTTTTTT
15,TRBV5-1,TRBD1,.,TRBJ2-7,CASSSGTGLSYEQYF,TGCGCCAGCAGCTCCGGGACAGGGCTTTCCTACGAGCAGTACTTC
15,TRBV10-2,TRBD1,.,TRBJ2-2,CASSQGQGVSGELFF,TGCGCCAGCAGCCAGGGACAGGGTGTTTCCGGGGAGCTGTTTTTT
18,TRBV6-2/TRBV6-3,TRBD2,few,TRBJ2-7,CASSYSSTFRVAGDEQYF,TGTGCCAGCAGTTACTCCTCGACTTTTCGGGTAGCGGGAGACGAGCAGTACTTC
16,TRBV14,TRBD2,.,TRBJ2-3,CASSPLMGEGPDTQYF,TGTGCCAGCAGCCCCCTTATGGGGGAGGGACCAGATACGCAGTATTTT
14,TRBV10-3,TRBD1,once,TRBJ1-1,CATQGTGEFTEAFF,TGTGCCACACAGGGGACAGGGGAGTTCACTGAAGCTTTCTTT
14,TRBV28,.,.,TRBJ2-2,CASRRTANTGELFF,TGTGCCAGCAGGCGGACAGCAAACACCGGGGAGCTGTTTTTT
12,TRBV2,.,.,TRBJ2-2,CASSVVYGELFF,TGTGCCAGCAGCGTAGTTTACGGGGAGCTGTTTTTT
11,TRBV12-3/TRBV12-4,.,.,TRBJ1-1,CASSRTVKAFF,TGTGCCAGCAGCCGGACAGTTAAAGCTTTCTTT
18,TRBV24-1,.,.,TRBJ2-1,CATSDFPRAASSYNEQFF,TGTGCCACCAGTGATTTCCCGCGGGCAGCTAGCTCCTACAATGAGCAGTTCTTC
13,TRBV6-5,.,.,TRBJ1-5,CASSSMLNQPQHF,TGTGCCAGCAGTTCTATGCTAAATCAGCCCCAGCATTTT
13,TRBV10-1,.,few,TRBJ1-6,CASTKDSNSPLHF,TGCGCCAGCACGAAGGATAGCAATTCACCCCTCCACTTT
16,TRBV10-3,TRBD1,few,TRBJ1-1,CAITPTGGRVNTEAFF,TGTGCCATCACCCCGACAGGGGGTAGAGTGAACACTGAAGCTTTCTTT
17,TRBV5-4,.,.,TRBJ2-5,CASSPKVGPGGVETQYF,TGTGCCAGCAGCCCCAAGGTGGGGCCCGGCGGGGTGGAGACCCAGTACTTC
14,TRBV10-3,TRBD1,.,TRBJ2-7,CAINRGQGVNEQYF,TGTGCCATCAACCGGGGACAGGGGGTCAACGAGCAGTACTTC
15,TRBV27,.,few,TRBJ2-1,CASSLSTAGRGEQFF,TGTGCCAGCAGTTTATCGACAGCGGGTAGGGGTGAGCAGTTCTTC
18,TRBV18,TRBD2,.,TRBJ2-1,CASSPMSAGGGPYNEQFF,TGTGCCAGCTCACCAATGAGTGCGGGAGGCGGCCCCTACAATGAGCAGTTCTTC